This T cell receptor (beta chain) was recovered during a study of blood T cell repertoires in COVID-19. Study-level background: PBMCs, B-cell-depleted T cells, or T cells were the source of the cDNA or gDNA that made up the material.

V was pared by 5 bases and J by 4 bases, with 7 bases between. Germline CDR1 and CDR2: GTSNPN and SVGIG (reference sequence). The CDR3 has 11 residues. Authors' analysis steps: Estimates of nucleated cell counts were drawn from the amplification of reference gene primers. Assay used: immunoSEQ multiplex PCR; TCRdb lists only in-frame clones, some missing. V, J and clone size reflect that table, while D and trimming were determined from the DNA. This repertoire shows tens of thousands of clones, around 80% found once; its top ten account for about 7%. This chain joins TRBV30 and TRBJ2-3; D not certain. The specimen sequenced was peripheral blood. The sequence derives from a middle-aged man with active or convalescent COVID-19. Here the CDR3 DNA reads TGTGCCTGGGACTCTTCAGATACGCAGTATTTT. This gives the protein CAWDSSDTQYF.